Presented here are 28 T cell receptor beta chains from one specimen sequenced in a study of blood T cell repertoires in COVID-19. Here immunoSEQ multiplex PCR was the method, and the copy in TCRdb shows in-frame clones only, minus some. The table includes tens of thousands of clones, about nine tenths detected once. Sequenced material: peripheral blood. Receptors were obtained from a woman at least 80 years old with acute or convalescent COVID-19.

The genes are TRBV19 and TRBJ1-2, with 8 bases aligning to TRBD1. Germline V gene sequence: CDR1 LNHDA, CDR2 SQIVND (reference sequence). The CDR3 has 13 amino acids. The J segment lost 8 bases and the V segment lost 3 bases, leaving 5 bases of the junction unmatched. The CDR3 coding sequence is TGTGCCAGTAGTATCCAGGGGGCTTGGGGCTACACCTTC. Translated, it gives CASSIQGAWGYTF.

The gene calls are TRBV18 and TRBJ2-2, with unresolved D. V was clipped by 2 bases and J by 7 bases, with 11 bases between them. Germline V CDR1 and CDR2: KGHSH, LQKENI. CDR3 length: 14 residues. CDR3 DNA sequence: TGTGCCAGCTCACCAGACCGGAGTATCGGGGAGCTGTTTTTT. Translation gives CASSPDRSIGELFF.

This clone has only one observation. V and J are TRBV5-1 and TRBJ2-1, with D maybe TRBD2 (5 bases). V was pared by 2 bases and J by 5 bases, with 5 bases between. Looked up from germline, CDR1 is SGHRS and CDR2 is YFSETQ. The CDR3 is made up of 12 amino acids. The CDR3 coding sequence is TGCGCCAGCAGCTTAGCGGACAATGAGCAGTTCTTC. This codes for CASSLADNEQFF. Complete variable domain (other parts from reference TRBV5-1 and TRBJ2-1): KAGVTQTPRYLIKTRGQQVTLSCSPISGHRSVSWYQQTPGQGLQFLFEYFSETQRNKGNFPGRFSGRQFSNSRSEMNVSTLELGDSALYLCASSLADNEQFFGPGTRLTVL.

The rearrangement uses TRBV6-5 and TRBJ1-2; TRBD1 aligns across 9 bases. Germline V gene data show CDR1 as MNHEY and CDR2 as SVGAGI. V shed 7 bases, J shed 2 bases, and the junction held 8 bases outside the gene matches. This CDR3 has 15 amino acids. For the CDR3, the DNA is TGTGCCAGCAAGAGCCGGGACAGGGTGAACTATGGCTACACCTTC. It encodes CASKSRDRVNYGYTF.

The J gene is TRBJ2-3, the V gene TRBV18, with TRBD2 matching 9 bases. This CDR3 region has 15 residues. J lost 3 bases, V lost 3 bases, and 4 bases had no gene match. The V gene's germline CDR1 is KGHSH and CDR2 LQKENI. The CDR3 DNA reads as TGTGCCAGCTCACCGAGCGGACTAGCGACAGATACGCAGTATTTT. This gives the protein CASSPSGLATDTQYF.

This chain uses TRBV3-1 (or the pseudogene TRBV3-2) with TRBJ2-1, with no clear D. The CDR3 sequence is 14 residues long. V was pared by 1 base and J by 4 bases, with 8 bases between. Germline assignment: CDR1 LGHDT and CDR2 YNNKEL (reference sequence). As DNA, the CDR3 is TGTGCCAGCAGCCAAGTCTACAGTTACAATGAGCAGTTCTTC. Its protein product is CASSQVYSYNEQFF.

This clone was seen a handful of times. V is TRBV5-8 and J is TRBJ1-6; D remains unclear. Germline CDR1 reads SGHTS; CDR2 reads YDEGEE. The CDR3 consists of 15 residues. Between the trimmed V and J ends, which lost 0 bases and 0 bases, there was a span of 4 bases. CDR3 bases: TGTGCCAGCAGCTTGGTTAACTCCTATAATTCACCCCTCCACTTT. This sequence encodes CASSLVNSYNSPLHF.

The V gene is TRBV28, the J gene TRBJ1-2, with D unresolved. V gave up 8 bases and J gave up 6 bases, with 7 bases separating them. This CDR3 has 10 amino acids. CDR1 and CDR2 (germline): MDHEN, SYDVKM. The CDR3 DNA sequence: TGTGCCAGCGGAGCAAATGGCTACACCTTC. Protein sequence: CASGANGYTF.

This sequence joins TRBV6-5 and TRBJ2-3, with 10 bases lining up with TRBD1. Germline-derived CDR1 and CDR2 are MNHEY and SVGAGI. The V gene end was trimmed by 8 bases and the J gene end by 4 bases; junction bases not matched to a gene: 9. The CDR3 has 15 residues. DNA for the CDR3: TGTGCCAGCTCTCAGCCGGGACAGGGGTCAGATACGCAGTATTTT. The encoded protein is CASSQPGQGSDTQYF.

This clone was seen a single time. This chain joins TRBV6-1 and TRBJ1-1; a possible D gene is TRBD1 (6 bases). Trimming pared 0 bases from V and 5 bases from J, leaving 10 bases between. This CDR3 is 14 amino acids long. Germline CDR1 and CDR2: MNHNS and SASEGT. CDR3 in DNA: TGTGCCAGCAGTGAAGCGCGAGGGGGAACTGAAGCTTTCTTT. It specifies CASSEARGGTEAFF.

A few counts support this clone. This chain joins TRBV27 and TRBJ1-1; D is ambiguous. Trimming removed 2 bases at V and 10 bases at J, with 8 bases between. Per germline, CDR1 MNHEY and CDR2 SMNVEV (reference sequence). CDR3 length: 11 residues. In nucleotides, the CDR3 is TGTGCCAGCAGTTTACGCGGTATAGCTTTCTTT. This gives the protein CASSLRGIAFF.

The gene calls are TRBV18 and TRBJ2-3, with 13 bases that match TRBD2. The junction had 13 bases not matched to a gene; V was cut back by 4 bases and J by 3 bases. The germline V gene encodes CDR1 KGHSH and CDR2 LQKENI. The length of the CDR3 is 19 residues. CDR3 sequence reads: CASSRSDAGLAGVTDTQYF. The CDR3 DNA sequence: TGTGCCAGCTCACGAAGTGACGCAGGACTAGCGGGAGTGACAGATACGCAGTATTTT.

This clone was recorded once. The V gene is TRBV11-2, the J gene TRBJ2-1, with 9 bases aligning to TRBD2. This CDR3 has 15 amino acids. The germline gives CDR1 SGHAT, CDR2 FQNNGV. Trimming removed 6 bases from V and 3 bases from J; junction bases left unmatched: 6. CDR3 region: CASSPAGGIYNEQFF. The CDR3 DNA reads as TGTGCCAGCAGTCCCGCGGGGGGGATCTACAATGAGCAGTTCTTC.

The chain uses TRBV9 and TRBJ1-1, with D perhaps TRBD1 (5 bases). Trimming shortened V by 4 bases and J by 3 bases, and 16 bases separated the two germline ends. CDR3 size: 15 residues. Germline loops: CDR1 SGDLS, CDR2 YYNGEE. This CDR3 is CASSSQGGRDTEAFF. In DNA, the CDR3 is TGTGCCAGCAGCTCCCAGGGTGGAAGGGACACTGAAGCTTTCTTT.

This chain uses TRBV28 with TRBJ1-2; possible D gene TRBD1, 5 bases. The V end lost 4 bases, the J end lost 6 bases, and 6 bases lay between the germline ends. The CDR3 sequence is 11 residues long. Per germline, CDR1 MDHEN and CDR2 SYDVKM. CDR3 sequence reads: CASSSRDGYTF. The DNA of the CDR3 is TGTGCCAGCAGTTCCAGGGATGGCTACACCTTC.

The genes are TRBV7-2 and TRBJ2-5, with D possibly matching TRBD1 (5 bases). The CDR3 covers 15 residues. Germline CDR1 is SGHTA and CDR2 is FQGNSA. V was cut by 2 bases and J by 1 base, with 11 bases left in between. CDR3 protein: CASSLRVDSQETQYF. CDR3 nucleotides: TGTGCCAGCAGCTTAAGGGTAGACAGCCAAGAGACCCAGTACTTC. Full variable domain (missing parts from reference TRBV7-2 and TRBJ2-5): GAGVSQSPSNKVTEKGKDVELRCDPISGHTALYWYRQSLGQGLEFLIYFQGNSAPDKSGLPSDRFSAERTGGSVSTLTIQRTQQEDSAVYLCASSLRVDSQETQYFGPGTRLLVL.

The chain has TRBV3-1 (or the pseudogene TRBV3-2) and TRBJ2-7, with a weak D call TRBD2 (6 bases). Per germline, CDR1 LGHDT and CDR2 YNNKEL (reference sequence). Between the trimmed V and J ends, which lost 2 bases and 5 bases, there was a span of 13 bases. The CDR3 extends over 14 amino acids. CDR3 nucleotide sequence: TGTGCCAGCAGCCAACACGGTGGAGGGAACGAGCAGTACTTC. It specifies CASSQHGGGNEQYF.

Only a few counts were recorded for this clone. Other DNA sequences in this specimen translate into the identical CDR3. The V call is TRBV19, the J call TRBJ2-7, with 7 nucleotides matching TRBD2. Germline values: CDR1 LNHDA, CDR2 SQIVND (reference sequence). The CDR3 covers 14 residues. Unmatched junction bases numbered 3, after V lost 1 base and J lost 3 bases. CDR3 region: CASSIGAGDYEQYF. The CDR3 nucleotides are TGTGCCAGTAGTATAGGGGCGGGGGACTACGAGCAGTACTTC.

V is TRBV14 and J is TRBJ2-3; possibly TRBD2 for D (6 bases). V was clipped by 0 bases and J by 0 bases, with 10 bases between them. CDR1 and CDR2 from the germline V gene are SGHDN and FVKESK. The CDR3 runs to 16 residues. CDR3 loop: CASSQDPGGSTDTQYF. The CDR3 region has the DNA TGTGCCAGCAGCCAAGATCCCGGAGGGAGCACAGATACGCAGTATTTT.

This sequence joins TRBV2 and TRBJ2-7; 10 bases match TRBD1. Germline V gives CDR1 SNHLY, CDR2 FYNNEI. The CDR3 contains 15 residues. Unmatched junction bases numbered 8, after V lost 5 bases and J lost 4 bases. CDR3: CASSSTGGFGYEQYF. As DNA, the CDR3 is TGTGCCAGCAGTTCGACAGGGGGCTTCGGGTACGAGCAGTACTTC.

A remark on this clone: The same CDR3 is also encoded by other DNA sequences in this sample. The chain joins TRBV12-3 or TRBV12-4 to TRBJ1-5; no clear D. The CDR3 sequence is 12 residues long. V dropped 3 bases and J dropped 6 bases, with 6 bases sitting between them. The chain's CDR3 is CASSFSGQPQHF. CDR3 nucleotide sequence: TGTGCCAGCAGTTTTTCGGGTCAGCCCCAGCATTTT.

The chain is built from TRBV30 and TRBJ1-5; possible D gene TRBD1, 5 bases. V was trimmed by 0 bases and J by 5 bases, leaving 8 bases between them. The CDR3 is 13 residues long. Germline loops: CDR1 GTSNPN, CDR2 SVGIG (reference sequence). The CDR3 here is CAWSVTGDQPQHF. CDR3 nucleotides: TGTGCCTGGAGTGTGACGGGGGATCAGCCCCAGCATTTT. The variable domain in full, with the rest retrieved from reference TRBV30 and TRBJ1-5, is SQTIHQWPATLVQPVGSPLSLECTVEGTSNPNLYWYRQAAGRGLQLLFYSVGIGQISSEVPQNLSASRPQDRQFILSSKKLLLSDSGFYLCAWSVTGDQPQHFGDGTRLSIL.

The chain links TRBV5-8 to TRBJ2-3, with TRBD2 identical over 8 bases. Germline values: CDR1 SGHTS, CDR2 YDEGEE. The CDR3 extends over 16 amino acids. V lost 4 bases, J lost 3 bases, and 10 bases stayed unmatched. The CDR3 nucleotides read TGTGCCAGCAGCCCTTACGGGAGGGGTAGGACAGATACGCAGTATTTT. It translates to CASSPYGRGRTDTQYF. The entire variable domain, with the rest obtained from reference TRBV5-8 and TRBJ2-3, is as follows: EAGVTQSPTHLIKTRGQQATLRCSPISGHTSVYWYQQALGLGLQFLLWYDEGEERNRGNFPPRFSGRQFPNYSSELNVNALELEDSALYLCASSPYGRGRTDTQYFGPGTRLTVL.

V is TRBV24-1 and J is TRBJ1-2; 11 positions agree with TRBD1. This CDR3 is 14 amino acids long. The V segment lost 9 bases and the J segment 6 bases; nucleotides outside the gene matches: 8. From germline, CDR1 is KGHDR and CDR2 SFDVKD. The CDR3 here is CATDGTGGDHGYTF. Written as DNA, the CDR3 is TGTGCCACCGATGGGACAGGGGGTGACCATGGCTACACCTTC.

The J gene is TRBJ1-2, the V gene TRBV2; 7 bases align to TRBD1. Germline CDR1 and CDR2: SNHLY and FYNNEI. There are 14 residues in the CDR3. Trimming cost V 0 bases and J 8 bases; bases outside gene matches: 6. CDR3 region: CASSEATGQKGYTF. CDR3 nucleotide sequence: TGTGCCAGCAGTGAAGCGACAGGGCAAAAAGGCTACACCTTC.

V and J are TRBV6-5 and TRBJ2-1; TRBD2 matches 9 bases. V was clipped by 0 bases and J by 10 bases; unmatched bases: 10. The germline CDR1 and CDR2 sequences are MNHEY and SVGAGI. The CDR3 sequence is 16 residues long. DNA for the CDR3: TGTGCCAGCAGTTACTCCGGCGGGGGGGCGTTAGGAGAGCAGTTCTTC. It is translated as CASSYSGGGALGEQFF.

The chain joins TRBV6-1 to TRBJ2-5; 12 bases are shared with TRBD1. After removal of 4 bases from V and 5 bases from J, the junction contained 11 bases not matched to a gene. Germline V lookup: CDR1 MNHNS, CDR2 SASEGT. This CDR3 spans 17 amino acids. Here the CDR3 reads CASSGGQGAILYETQYF. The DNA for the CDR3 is TGTGCCAGCAGTGGGGGACAGGGGGCTATCTTGTACGAGACCCAGTACTTC.

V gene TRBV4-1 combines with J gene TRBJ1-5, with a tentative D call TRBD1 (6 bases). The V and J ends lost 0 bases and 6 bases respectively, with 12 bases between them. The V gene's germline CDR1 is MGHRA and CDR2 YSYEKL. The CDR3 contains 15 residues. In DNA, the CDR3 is TGCGCCAGCAGCCAAGAGGGGGCCGGTACTCAGCCCCAGCATTTT. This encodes CASSQEGAGTQPQHF.